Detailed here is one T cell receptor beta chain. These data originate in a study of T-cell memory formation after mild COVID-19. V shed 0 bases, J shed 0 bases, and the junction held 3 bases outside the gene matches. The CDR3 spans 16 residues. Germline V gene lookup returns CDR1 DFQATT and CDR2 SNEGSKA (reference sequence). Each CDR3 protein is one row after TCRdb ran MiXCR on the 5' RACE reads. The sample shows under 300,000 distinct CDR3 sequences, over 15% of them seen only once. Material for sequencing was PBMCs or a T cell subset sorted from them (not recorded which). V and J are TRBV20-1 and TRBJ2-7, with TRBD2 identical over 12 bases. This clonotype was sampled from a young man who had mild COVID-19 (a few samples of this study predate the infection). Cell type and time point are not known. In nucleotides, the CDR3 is TGCAGTGCTAGAGAACTAGCGGGGGGCTTCTCCTACGAGCAGTACTTC. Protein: CSARELAGGFSYEQYF.